Following are 8 T cell receptor beta chains from one sample sequenced in a study of Graves' ophthalmopathy and Graves' hyperthyroidism. Amplification of TCR beta CDR3 regions used RNA transcripts. An initial RT-PCR round employing HTBI primers preceded a second-round multiplex PCR. TCRdb itself ran the multiplex PCR reads through MiXCR, one entry per CDR3 protein. The table records about half a million distinct CDR3 sequences, approximately 14% of them present only once. The sample consisted of blood. The receptors were sampled from a woman aged 30 to 39 with Graves' ophthalmopathy.

At least ten counts were recorded for this clonotype. This chain links TRBV5-1 with TRBJ1-1; D is perhaps TRBD1 (5 bases). With 1 base removed from V and 5 bases from J, the gap between germline ends came to 12 bases. CDR1 and CDR2 (germline): SGHRS, YFSETQ. The CDR3 has 14 amino acids. DNA of the CDR3: TGCGCCAGCAGCTTGTCGGCAGGGAAAACTGAAGCTTTCTTT. It specifies CASSLSAGKTEAFF. Using reference TRBV5-1 and TRBJ1-1 for the parts outside the CDR3, the full variable domain is KAGVTQTPRYLIKTRGQQVTLSCSPISGHRSVSWYQQTPGQGLQFLFEYFSETQRNKGNFPGRFSGRQFSNSRSEMNVSTLELGDSALYLCASSLSAGKTEAFFGQGTRLTVV.

This clonotype was seen only once. The J gene is TRBJ2-2, the V gene TRBV7-3; the match to TRBD2 covers 10 bases. CDR1 and CDR2 (germline): SGHTA, FQGTGA. The CDR3 runs to 17 residues. V gave up 5 bases and J gave up 4 bases; unmatched junction bases: 10. This chain's CDR3 is CASSRMGGLAVTGELFF. The CDR3 bases are TGTGCCAGCAGCAGGATGGGTGGACTAGCGGTCACCGGGGAGCTGTTTTTT.

This chain uses TRBV30 with TRBJ1-1, with D perhaps TRBD1 (5 bases). The V and J ends lost 1 base and 5 bases respectively, with 11 bases between them. The germline V gene has CDR1 GTSNPN and CDR2 SVGIG (reference sequence). This CDR3 spans 13 amino acids. CDR3 sequence reads: CAWSGYKGTEAFF. CDR3 DNA sequence: TGTGCCTGGAGTGGGTATAAGGGGACTGAAGCTTTCTTT.

The chain links TRBV19 to TRBJ1-1; D not certain. Looked up from germline, CDR1 is LNHDA and CDR2 is SQIVND (reference sequence). The CDR3 is 14 residues long. V shed 6 bases and J shed 0 bases, with 11 bases lying between them. CDR3 protein: CASRSWSVNTEAFF. CDR3 in DNA: TGTGCCAGTAGATCGTGGTCCGTGAACACTGAAGCTTTCTTT.

This clonotype was seen many times. This sequence joins TRBV30 and TRBJ1-1, with a weak D call TRBD1 (6 bases). The CDR3 has 14 residues. The germline V and J ends were trimmed by 7 bases and 2 bases, with 17 bases remaining between them. CDR1 is GTSNPN and CDR2 is SVGIG in the germline V gene (reference sequence). The CDR3 DNA sequence: TGTGCCTTACCCACAGGGAAAGGAAACACTGAAGCTTTCTTT. It yields the protein CALPTGKGNTEAFF.

At least ten counts were recorded for this clonotype. The gene calls are TRBV5-1 and TRBJ2-2; no clear D gene. CDR1 and CDR2 from the germline V gene are SGHRS and YFSETQ. The CDR3 covers 12 residues. V was pared by 0 bases and J by 7 bases, with 4 bases between. The CDR3 DNA is TGCGCCAGCAGCTTGGATGGCGGGGAGCTGTTTTTT. This gives the protein CASSLDGGELFF.

There are many counts of this clonotype. The chain recombines TRBV20-1 with TRBJ2-5; D may match TRBD1 or TRBD2 (6 bases each). The CDR3 consists of 14 residues. V was clipped by 6 bases and J by 5 bases, with 19 bases between them. CDR1 and CDR2 (germline): DFQATT, SNEGSKA (reference sequence). CDR3 residues: CSASRGQGFETQYF. The CDR3 nucleotides are TGCAGTGCCTCCCGGGGGCAGGGATTTGAGACCCAGTACTTC.

This clonotype was seen many times. The V gene is TRBV12-3 or TRBV12-4, the J gene TRBJ1-5, with D hard to call. With 4 bases removed from V and 2 bases from J, the gap between germline ends came to 9 bases. CDR3 length: 14 amino acids. DNA of the CDR3: TGTGCCAGCAGTTCGGTCGTACGCAATCAGCCCCAGCATTTT. Amino acid sequence: CASSSVVRNQPQHF.